A selection of T cell receptor beta chains follows, all from one sample in a study of CD4 T cells in relation to SARS-CoV-2 and coronaviruses. These receptors' antigens are unknown. Clones were read by immunoSEQ multiplex PCR, and TCRdb kept only the in-frame ones, dropping some. Of 35,000 to 40,000 clones in the sample, 82% were seen once. Sequenced sample: naive CD4+ T cells from PBMCs, cultured in vitro. These receptors were obtained from an adult with COVID-19. The CDR3 runs from the conserved cysteine through the conserved F or W. D genes are given only for firm matches. A row's size may be missing; if present it is once, few, many or a size class.

TRBV3-1/TRBV3-2	TRBD1	NA	TRBJ1-2	CASSQRRSGQNIYTF	TGTGCCAGCAGCCAACGGCGGTCGGGACAGAACATCTACACCTTC
TRBV28	NA	NA	TRBJ1-1	CASSERSTEAFF	TGTGCCAGCAGCGAACGAAGCACTGAAGCTTTCTTT
TRBV28	TRBD1	NA	TRBJ2-7	CASSLGTRQGEQYF	TGTGCCAGCAGTTTAGGTACAAGACAGGGCGAGCAGTACTTC
TRBV7-6	NA	NA	TRBJ2-5	CASSPRRGETQYF	TGTGCCAGCAGCCCACGCCGGGGAGAGACCCAGTACTTC
TRBV5-4	TRBD1	NA	TRBJ2-4	CASSIGTGGKNIQYF	TGTGCCAGCAGCATCGGGACAGGGGGGAAAAACATTCAGTACTTC
TRBV6-5	TRBD1	NA	TRBJ1-4	CASSRDRGDEKLFF	TGTGCCAGCAGCCGGGACAGGGGAGATGAAAAACTGTTTTTT
TRBV18	NA	NA	TRBJ1-5	CASSPIISNQPQHF	TGTGCCAGCTCACCAATTATTAGCAATCAGCCCCAGCATTTT
TRBV6-1	TRBD2	once	TRBJ2-3	CASSERGPGLSTDTQYF	TGTGCCAGCAGTGAAAGGGGACCGGGACTAAGCACAGATACGCAGTATTTT
TRBV15	TRBD1	NA	TRBJ1-4	CATSITGTGGEKLFF	TGTGCCACCAGCATCACCGGGACAGGGGGTGAAAAACTGTTTTTT
TRBV7-6	NA	NA	TRBJ2-5	CASSLGGGREETQYF	TGTGCCAGCAGCCTAGGGGGGGGGAGAGAAGAGACCCAGTACTTC
TRBV18	TRBD2	NA	TRBJ2-1	CASSSKAGVNLYEQFF	TGTGCCAGCTCAAGTAAAGCGGGAGTTAATCTTTATGAGCAGTTCTTC
TRBV19	NA	NA	TRBJ1-1	CASSIVPANTEAFF	TGTGCCAGTAGTATAGTTCCAGCGAACACTGAAGCTTTCTTT
TRBV19	NA	NA	TRBJ1-4	CASSNPRRWATNEKLFF	TGTGCCAGTAGCAACCCCCGAAGATGGGCAACTAATGAAAAACTGTTTTTT
TRBV19	NA	few	TRBJ1-2	CAAGRDYGYTF	TGTGCGGCAGGGAGGGACTATGGCTACACCTTC
TRBV7-9	TRBD1	NA	TRBJ1-1	CASSQGANSGTEAFF	TGTGCCAGCAGCCAGGGGGCCAATAGTGGCACTGAAGCTTTCTTT
TRBV2	NA	NA	TRBJ1-2	CASSEEGHPNYGYTF	TGTGCCAGCAGTGAAGAAGGACATCCGAACTATGGCTACACCTTC
TRBV6-2/TRBV6-3	NA	few	TRBJ2-3	CASSRPVGQGTDTQYF	TGTGCCAGCAGTCGCCCCGTGGGACAAGGCACAGATACGCAGTATTTT
TRBV18	NA	once	TRBJ2-5	CASSTGRGAPETQYF	TGTGCCAGCTCAACGGGTCGGGGGGCTCCAGAGACCCAGTACTTC
TRBV10-1	NA	few	TRBJ1-1	CASSDSRGRGVDKAFF	TGCGCCAGCAGTGATTCTCGAGGGAGGGGGGTTGACAAAGCTTTCTTT
TRBV5-6	TRBD2	NA	TRBJ2-2	CASSGASGLSNTGELFF	TGTGCCAGCAGCGGGGCTAGCGGGCTGTCGAACACCGGGGAGCTGTTTTTT
TRBV20-1	NA	NA	TRBJ2-7	CSASWPPRAEQYF	TGCAGTGCTAGTTGGCCCCCTCGTGCCGAGCAGTACTTC
TRBV3-1/TRBV3-2	NA	NA	TRBJ2-5	CASSQGFAGPSGTETQYF	TGTGCCAGCAGCCAAGGCTTCGCTGGGCCTTCGGGGACCGAGACCCAGTACTTC
TRBV28	NA	NA	TRBJ1-4	CASSSPPGITNGKLFF	TGTGCCAGCAGTTCCCCCCCAGGGATAACTAATGGAAAACTGTTTTTT
TRBV25-1	NA	NA	TRBJ2-1	CASSESTASSYNEQFF	TGTGCCAGCAGTGAGTCGACAGCGAGCTCCTACAATGAGCAGTTCTTC